The T cell receptor (beta chain) described here comes from a study of blood T cell repertoires in COVID-19. Profiled with immunoSEQ multiplex PCR; TCRdb holds only in-frame clones, not every one. The profile shows 60,000 to 95,000 clones, roughly 87% of them singletons. The length of the CDR3 is 14 residues. Trimming left V 5 bases short and J 4 bases short, with 14 bases between. In germline, CDR1 is SGHTA, CDR2 FQGTGA. The chain has TRBV7-3 and TRBJ2-5; possible D gene TRBD1, 6 bases. The source material was peripheral blood. This clonotype originated in a woman in her forties or fifties with acute or convalescent COVID-19. The CDR3 DNA sequence: TGTGCCAGCAGCCCTAAGACAGGAAGAGAGACCCAGTACTTC. Residues: CASSPKTGRETQYF.